This T cell receptor beta chain was captured in a study of PD-1 blockade in classical Hodgkin lymphoma. The repertoire was sequenced with immunoSEQ multiplex PCR; TCRdb's copy has only in-frame clones and lacks some. In the table there are approximately 34,000 clones, less than 85% of which are singletons. Autologous stem cell transplantation was followed by relapse in every patient, and brentuximab vedotin exposure varied. The material sequenced was peripheral blood mononuclear cells (PBMCs), taken before the second cycle of nivolumab. This clonotype was obtained from a human donor with classical Hodgkin lymphoma.

CDR3 amino acids: CASSPGVTVWKLFF. CDR3 nucleotide sequence: TGCGCCAGCAGCCCAGGCGTAACTGTGTGGAAACTGTTTTTT. The V call is TRBV4-3, the J call TRBJ1-4, with no clear D. The germline gives CDR1 LGHNA, CDR2 YSLEER. This CDR3 comprises 14 residues. The V and J ends lost 4 bases and 11 bases respectively, with 17 bases between them.